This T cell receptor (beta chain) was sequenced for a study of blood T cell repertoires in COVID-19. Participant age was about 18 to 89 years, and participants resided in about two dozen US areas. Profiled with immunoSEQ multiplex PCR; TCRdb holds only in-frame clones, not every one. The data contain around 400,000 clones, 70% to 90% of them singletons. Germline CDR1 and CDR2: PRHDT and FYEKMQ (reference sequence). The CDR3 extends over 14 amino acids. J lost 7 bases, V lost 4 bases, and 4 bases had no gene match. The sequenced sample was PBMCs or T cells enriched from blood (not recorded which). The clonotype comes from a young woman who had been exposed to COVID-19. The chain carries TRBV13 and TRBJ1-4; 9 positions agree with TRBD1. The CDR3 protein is CASSSDRGGEKLFF. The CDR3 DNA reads TGTGCCAGCAGCTCGGACAGGGGTGGTGAAAAACTGTTTTTT. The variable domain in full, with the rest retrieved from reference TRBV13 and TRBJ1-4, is AAGVIQSPRHLIKEKRETATLKCYPIPRHDTVYWYQQGPGQDPQFLISFYEKMQSDKGSIPDRFSAQQFSDYHSELNMSSLELGDSALYFCASSSDRGGEKLFFGSGTQLSVL.